Shown below are 29 T cell receptor beta chains from a single sample sequenced in a study of post-analysis software for immune sequencing data. Antigens of these TCRs are unknown. Overall study findings and caveats: Comparison of patients with controls showed a handful of TRBV segments more frequent in patients, TRBV5-6, TRBV5-1 and TRBV20-1 among them.

The authors incorporated unique molecular identifiers into the TCR beta cDNA libraries. TCRdb passed the PCR reads through MiXCR, listing each CDR3 protein once. The table has approximately 570,000 distinct CDR3 sequences, 44% seen once. Sequenced input: blood. The source of these receptors is a girl aged 5 to 17 with multiple sclerosis.

V is TRBV4-1 and J is TRBJ2-1; no firm D call. Trimming shortened V by 4 bases and J by 7 bases, and 11 bases separated the two germline ends. CDR3 length: 13 residues. The germline V gene encodes CDR1 MGHRA and CDR2 YSYEKL. CDR3 in amino acids: CASSLGWLNEQFF. CDR3 in DNA: TGCGCCAGCAGCCTGGGGTGGTTGAATGAGCAGTTCTTC.

The J gene is TRBJ2-3, the V gene TRBV5-1; TRBD2 might be the D (6 bases). V lost 4 bases, J lost 2 bases, and 11 bases lay in between. Germline CDR1 is SGHRS and CDR2 is YFSETQ. The CDR3 length is 14 residues. The CDR3 here is CASSRDSPTDTQYF. In DNA form, the CDR3 reads TGCGCCAGCAGCCGGGACTCGCCCACAGATACGCAGTATTTT.

Only one count was recorded for this clonotype. This sequence joins TRBV12-3 or TRBV12-4 and TRBJ2-3; 8 positions match TRBD2. CDR3 size: 14 residues. J lost 8 bases, V lost 4 bases, and 8 bases had no gene match. CDR3 residues: CASSYSGAGGTQYF. The CDR3 bases are TGTGCCAGCAGTTATAGCGGGGCCGGGGGTACGCAGTATTTT.

This clonotype was detected only a few times. The V and J genes are TRBV7-9 and TRBJ2-7; unclear D gene. Germline V gene sequence: CDR1 SEHNR, CDR2 FQNEAQ (reference sequence). Trimming left V 4 bases short and J 4 bases short, with 11 bases between. CDR3 length: 13 residues. The CDR3 sequence: CASSSPTVYEQYF. The CDR3 region has the DNA TGTGCCAGCAGCTCCCCAACGGTTTACGAGCAGTACTTC.

The chain joins TRBV20-1 to TRBJ2-5; 8 nucleotides line up with TRBD1. The CDR3 spans 17 residues. The ends lost 0 bases at V and 5 bases at J; junction bases unmatched: 14. CDR1 and CDR2 from the germline V gene are DFQATT and SNEGSKA (reference sequence). CDR3 region: CSARDAEGRGLSETQYF. Written as DNA, the CDR3 is TGCAGTGCTAGAGACGCTGAGGGCAGGGGGCTTTCGGAGACCCAGTACTTC.

The chain has TRBV6-6 and TRBJ2-1; D gene uncertain. V was shortened by 5 bases and J by 3 bases, with 8 bases between the two germline ends. The length of the CDR3 is 13 residues. CDR1 is MNHNY and CDR2 is SVGAGI in the germline V gene (reference sequence). The CDR3 loop reads CASSPTIYNEQFF. Written as DNA, the CDR3 is TGTGCCAGCAGTCCGACCATCTACAATGAGCAGTTCTTC.

The V and J genes are TRBV12-3 or TRBV12-4 and TRBJ2-5; possible D gene TRBD2, 5 bases. V gave up 1 base and J gave up 5 bases, with 14 bases separating them. The CDR3 contains 15 residues. The CDR3 loop reads CASSLGGMGRETQYF. For the CDR3, the DNA is TGTGCCAGCAGTTTAGGAGGGATGGGTAGGGAGACCCAGTACTTC.

The chain is built from TRBV4-2 and TRBJ2-7, with TRBD1 matching 8 bases. Trimming cost V 2 bases and J 2 bases; bases outside gene matches: 8. Germline assignment: CDR1 LGHNA and CDR2 YNFKEQ. The CDR3 totals 16 residues. In DNA form, the CDR3 reads TGTGCCAGCAGCCAACCCTCCGGGACAGGTACCTACGAGCAGTACTTC. Translated, it gives CASSQPSGTGTYEQYF.

The chain carries TRBV30 and TRBJ2-6, with TRBD1 as a possible D gene (7 bases). This CDR3 is built from 19 residues. The germline gives CDR1 GTSNPN, CDR2 SVGIG (reference sequence). Deletions cut 0 bases from V and 0 bases from J, with 18 bases between. The CDR3 nucleotides are TGTGCCTGGAGTGTACGCAGGGGGACTGCCCGCTCTGGGGCCAACGTCCTGACTTTC. Residues: CAWSVRRGTARSGANVLTF.

This chain connects TRBV5-4 to TRBJ2-7, with D maybe TRBD1 (5 bases). V was shortened by 0 bases and J by 0 bases, with 10 bases between the two germline ends. Per germline, CDR1 SGHNT and CDR2 YYREEE (reference sequence). The CDR3 is 15 residues long. The CDR3 loop is CASSLGGRPSYEQYF. In DNA, the CDR3 is TGTGCCAGCAGCTTGGGGGGCAGGCCCTCCTACGAGCAGTACTTC.

This clonotype occurred once. V usage is TRBV10-3 and J usage is TRBJ2-5; possible D gene TRBD2, 5 bases. TRBJ2-7 matches the DNA end more closely, so the J call is doubtful. Germline values: CDR1 ENHRY, CDR2 SYGVKD. The length of the CDR3 is 12 residues. The chain's CDR3 is CAISRDSYEQYF. In DNA, the CDR3 is TGTGCCATCAGCCGGGACTCCTACGAGCAGTACTTC.

The CDR3 protein is CASSSGSGILNTGELFF. The CDR3 DNA reads TGTGCCAGCAGCTCCGGCTCTGGGATTCTGAACACCGGGGAGCTGTTTTTT. The rearrangement uses TRBV7-8 and TRBJ2-2; D gene uncertain. The CDR3 totals 17 residues. From germline, CDR1 is SGHVS and CDR2 FQNEAQ. V lost 4 bases and J 1 base, leaving 16 bases between the germline ends.

This chain uses TRBV12-3 or TRBV12-4 with TRBJ1-2; the D is unclear. The CDR3 is 15 residues long. V lost 0 bases to trimming and J lost 4 bases, with 12 bases between them. DNA of the CDR3: TGTGCCAGCAGTTTAGCGCAAGGCGCCTTCTATGGCTACACCTTC. Its translation is CASSLAQGAFYGYTF.

This clonotype occurred a few times. The J gene is TRBJ2-3, the V gene TRBV6-1; 10 bases fit TRBD1. After removal of 5 bases from V and 2 bases from J, the junction contained 4 bases not matched to a gene. Germline CDR1 MNHNS, CDR2 SASEGT. The CDR3 has 15 residues. The CDR3 DNA follows: TGTGCCAGCAGTTCGGGACAGGGGACCACAGATACGCAGTATTTT. This gives the protein CASSSGQGTTDTQYF.

The chain couples TRBV18 to TRBJ2-1, with a tentative D call TRBD1 (6 bases). The CDR3 sequence is 16 residues long. The germline V and J ends were trimmed by 0 bases and 3 bases, with 12 bases remaining between them. The V gene's germline CDR1 is KGHSH and CDR2 LQKENI. The CDR3 DNA reads as TGTGCCAGCTCACCACCTGAGGGGGTAGTCTACAATGAGCAGTTCTTC. It specifies CASSPPEGVVYNEQFF.

The genes are TRBV4-1 and TRBJ1-2; no firm D call. V lost 4 bases and J 6 bases, leaving 21 bases between the germline ends. The CDR3 loop spans 16 amino acids. CDR1 is MGHRA and CDR2 is YSYEKL in the germline V gene. The CDR3 region has the DNA TGCGCCAGCAGCCCCACTGGACCACCCGAGCTGCATGGCTACACCTTC. Protein sequence: CASSPTGPPELHGYTF.

The J gene is TRBJ2-3, the V gene TRBV5-1; TRBD2 agrees at 15 bases. The CDR3 totals 16 residues. V lost 2 bases to trimming and J lost 6 bases; unmatched junction nucleotides: 4. Germline values: CDR1 SGHRS, CDR2 YFSETQ. In nucleotides, the CDR3 is TGCGCCAGCAGCTTTCGGACTAGCGGGGGGGCGGATACGCAGTATTTT. Translation: CASSFRTSGGADTQYF.

CDR3 nucleotide sequence: TGTGCCAGCAGCCAAAGGGGGGATTCCTACGAGCAGTACTTC. Protein sequence: CASSQRGDSYEQYF. V gene TRBV3-1 combines with J gene TRBJ2-7; D might be TRBD1 or TRBD2, each matching 6 bases. The germline V and J ends were trimmed by 2 bases and 1 base, with 9 bases remaining between them. The germline V gene has CDR1 LGHDT and CDR2 YNNKEL (reference sequence). There are 14 residues in the CDR3.

The sample holds a few counts of this clonotype. The V gene is TRBV7-2, the J gene TRBJ2-1, with D perhaps assigned TRBD1 or TRBD2 (5 bases each). With 1 base removed from V and 8 bases from J, the gap between germline ends came to 9 bases. This CDR3 comprises 13 residues. Per germline, CDR1 SGHTA and CDR2 FQGNSA. The CDR3 nucleotides read TGTGCCAGCAGCTTAGGGGGGACCGATGAGCAGTTCTTC. Translated, it gives CASSLGGTDEQFF.

V usage is TRBV6-2 or TRBV6-3 and J usage is TRBJ2-1; the match to TRBD2 covers 11 bases. The ends lost 2 bases at V and 8 bases at J; junction bases unmatched: 8. CDR1 is MNHEY, CDR2 SVGEGT, per germline. The CDR3 has 16 amino acids. The CDR3 protein is CASSYRLAGGPDEQFF. The CDR3 DNA sequence: TGTGCCAGCAGTTACCGCTTAGCGGGGGGGCCAGATGAGCAGTTCTTC.

The chain links TRBV6-5 to TRBJ2-7; D remains unclear. This CDR3 spans 14 amino acids. V was shortened by 2 bases and J by 5 bases, with 13 bases between the two germline ends. CDR1 MNHEY and CDR2 SVGAGI come from the germline V gene. DNA for the CDR3: TGTGCCAGCAGTTACCGGACCCAGTCCCACGAGCAGTACTTC. Amino acid sequence: CASSYRTQSHEQYF.

The chain couples TRBV5-1 to TRBJ1-2; D is perhaps TRBD1 (6 bases). Trimming removed 7 bases at V and 8 bases at J, with 21 bases between. This CDR3 contains 14 residues. The germline V gene encodes CDR1 SGHRS and CDR2 YFSETQ. In DNA, the CDR3 is TGCGCCAGCGGCGATACCGGGACACGGATCGGCTACACCTTC. Translation gives CASGDTGTRIGYTF.

CDR3 sequence reads: CSSWDRNTEAFF. The CDR3 DNA sequence: TGCAGCTCCTGGGATCGGAACACTGAAGCTTTCTTT. The chain couples TRBV29-1 to TRBJ1-1; D call uncertain. Germline CDR1 SQVTM, CDR2 ANQGSEA. Between the trimmed V and J ends, which lost 8 bases and 1 base, there was a span of 11 bases. The CDR3 extends over 12 amino acids.

V is TRBV29-1 and J is TRBJ2-5; TRBD1 aligns across 8 bases. Unmatched junction bases numbered 12, after V lost 7 bases and J lost 2 bases. CDR3 size: 15 residues. Germline V gene lookup returns CDR1 SQVTM and CDR2 ANQGSEA. CDR3 nucleotide sequence: TGCAGCGAAACAACCCCAGGGACAGGACAAGAGACCCAGTACTTC. Amino acid sequence: CSETTPGTGQETQYF.

V is TRBV2 and J is TRBJ2-1; TRBD2 matches 8 bases. V shed 3 bases, J shed 2 bases, and the junction held 3 bases outside the gene matches. CDR3 length equals 15 residues. Germline V lookup: CDR1 SNHLY, CDR2 FYNNEI. CDR3 protein: CASSDNGGAYNEQFF. Here the CDR3 DNA reads TGTGCCAGCAGTGATAACGGGGGGGCCTACAATGAGCAGTTCTTC.

This sequence joins TRBV5-1 and TRBJ1-2; 10 nucleotides match TRBD1. The V gene end was trimmed by 6 bases and the J gene end by 1 base; junction bases not matched to a gene: 3. Per the germline V gene, CDR1 is SGHRS and CDR2 is YFSETQ. The CDR3 has 14 amino acids. This CDR3 is CASTRDRGNYGYTF. The CDR3 bases are TGCGCCAGCACCCGGGACAGGGGTAACTATGGCTACACCTTC.

The V call is TRBV9, the J call TRBJ2-7; 9 bases fit TRBD2. Per the germline V gene, CDR1 is SGDLS and CDR2 is YYNGEE. J lost 4 bases, V lost 2 bases, and 10 bases had no gene match. This CDR3 region has 16 residues. The CDR3 DNA reads TGTGCCAGCAGCGTGACCACGGGACTAGCATCTTACGAGCAGTACTTC. Encoded protein: CASSVTTGLASYEQYF.

This clonotype has a handful of counts. The gene calls are TRBV20-1 and TRBJ2-3, with unresolved D. V dropped 4 bases and J dropped 3 bases, with 8 bases sitting between them. This CDR3 is 12 amino acids long. Per germline, CDR1 DFQATT and CDR2 SNEGSKA (reference sequence). CDR3 sequence reads: CSAKELTDTQYF. The CDR3 coding sequence is TGCAGTGCTAAGGAGTTGACAGATACGCAGTATTTT.

The chain links TRBV24-1 to TRBJ2-1; D gene ambiguous. Germline-derived CDR1 and CDR2 are KGHDR and SFDVKD. The V end lost 3 bases, the J end lost 2 bases, and 4 bases lay between the germline ends. The CDR3 extends over 13 amino acids. CDR3 loop: CATSDGAYNEQFF. The CDR3 nucleotides are TGTGCCACCAGTGATGGTGCCTACAATGAGCAGTTCTTC.